This T cell receptor beta chain was observed in a study of beta chain features in type 1 diabetes. This clone came up a few times. Its specificity is unknown. Germline V lookup: CDR1 MNHNS, CDR2 SASEGT. Trimming cost V 3 bases and J 5 bases; bases outside gene matches: 7. The length of the CDR3 is 15 residues. Every isolated RNA sample was fully reverse transcribed, so sequencing captured expressed TCRB transcripts. The table came from immunoSEQ multiplex PCR; TCRdb's copy has only in-frame clones and leaves some out. The data show around 160,000 clones, with approximately 62% seen just once and roughly 0.092% held by the top ten. Findings of the study overall: For type 1 diabetes patients, VDJ junctions showed fewer insertions and more deletions. There was a moderate but significant shortening of TCRB CDR3s in all four CD4+ subsets of Type 1 diabetes patients. The study left unresolved whether HLA type influences TCRB rearrangement.

The receptor comes from a man aged 30-40 years with type 1 diabetes. The chain joins TRBV6-1 to TRBJ1-1; 9 bases align to TRBD1. The material sequenced was naive CD4+ T cells from blood. The chain's CDR3 is CASSDTGTGSTEAFF. CDR3 nucleotides: TGTGCCAGCAGTGACACCGGGACAGGGTCGACTGAAGCTTTCTTT.